This passage covers 6 T cell receptor beta chains from one sample sequenced in a study of blood T cell repertoires in COVID-19. Assay: immunoSEQ multiplex PCR; the TCRdb copy retains only in-frame clones and omits some. The table includes 200,000 or so clones, approximately 91% detected once. Sequenced sample: peripheral blood. These receptors all stem from a woman between 40 and 50 years old who had recovered from COVID-19.

This sequence joins TRBV7-8 and TRBJ2-7, with a weak D call TRBD2 (6 bases). The CDR3 totals 14 residues. V gave up 6 bases and J gave up 3 bases, with 15 bases separating them. Germline V gene lookup returns CDR1 SGHVS and CDR2 FQNEAQ. The CDR3 DNA sequence: TGTGCCAGCAGTAACCGACTAGTGGGCTACGAGCAGTACTTC. It yields the protein CASSNRLVGYEQYF.

The chain uses TRBV18 and TRBJ1-1; 10 bases fit TRBD1. After removal of 2 bases from V and 6 bases from J, the junction contained 3 bases not matched to a gene. The CDR3 has 14 residues. In germline, CDR1 is KGHSH, CDR2 LQKENI. The CDR3 DNA is TGTGCCAGCTCACCAGGGGACAGGGGACCTGAAGCTTTCTTT. Translation gives CASSPGDRGPEAFF.

J is TRBJ2-4 and V is TRBV3-1 (or the pseudogene TRBV3-2); 9 bases map to TRBD2. Germline values: CDR1 LGHDT, CDR2 YNNKEL (reference sequence). The length of the CDR3 is 18 residues. The V gene end was trimmed by 4 bases and the J gene end by 0 bases; junction bases not matched to a gene: 10. The CDR3 region has the DNA TGTGCCAGCAGCCGCTCGCCGTCTAGCGGGATAGCCAAAAACATTCAGTACTTC. Encoded protein: CASSRSPSSGIAKNIQYF.

The chain recombines TRBV6-2 or TRBV6-3 with TRBJ1-1, with 7 bases matching TRBD1. This CDR3 comprises 16 residues. Germline V CDR1 and CDR2: MNHEY, SVGEGT. V lost 0 bases, J lost 4 bases, and 8 bases stayed unmatched. The CDR3: CASSYSPNTGVTEAFF. The CDR3 DNA follows: TGTGCCAGCAGTTACTCGCCGAATACAGGGGTCACTGAAGCTTTCTTT.

The chain couples TRBV25-1 to TRBJ1-2; 9 positions agree with TRBD1. Germline values: CDR1 MGHDK, CDR2 SYGVNS. The CDR3 spans 13 residues. The V gene end was trimmed by 5 bases and the J gene end by 8 bases; junction bases not matched to a gene: 6. The chain's CDR3 is CASSLTGGRGYTF. The CDR3 DNA sequence: TGTGCCAGCAGTTTAACAGGGGGCCGGGGCTACACCTTC.

The count of this clone is one. This chain connects TRBV27 to TRBJ2-1; perhaps TRBD2 as D (6 bases). This CDR3 is 14 amino acids long. CDR1 MNHEY and CDR2 SMNVEV come from the germline V gene (reference sequence). V was trimmed by 3 bases and J by 7 bases, leaving 13 bases between them. CDR3: CASSFGGERNEQFF. In nucleotides, the CDR3 is TGTGCCAGCAGTTTTGGCGGGGAGAGGAATGAGCAGTTCTTC.